The entry below gives a single TCR beta chain sequence along with its context. Its antigen is as yet unknown. The CDR3 totals 15 residues. Germline values: CDR1 MDHEN, CDR2 SYDVKM. With V trimmed by 3 bases and J by 10 bases, 11 bases remained unmatched. This record belongs to a study of cytomegalovirus exposure and HLA in healthy donors. This PCR relied on a set of 60 Vbeta primers and 13 Jbeta primers. In the original analysis: Later, an analysis found tens of millions of unique TCR beta chains, and 9.5 million to 11 million of these were shared. Data came from immunoSEQ multiplex PCR; TCRdb stores just in-frame clones and leaves some out. The D gene and trimming were derived from the DNA, and the V and J assignments and clone size from that table. The table has roughly 67,000 clones, roughly 73% seen once. Study outcomes and limitations: What a later analysis showed was that several of the most significant clusters appeared linked to common viral pathogens. Reports indicate that TCR beta sequences accurately predicted the HLA-A and HLA-B alleles of most subjects.

Sequenced: PBMCs. This chain joins TRBV28 and TRBJ1-4; TRBD1 agrees at 7 bases. This TCR derives from a man aged 40-50 years in good health and CMV-seronegative. The CDR3 DNA is TGTGCCAGCAGTTTCACCTCCCGACAGGGTCCAAAACTGTTTTTT. It encodes CASSFTSRQGPKLFF.